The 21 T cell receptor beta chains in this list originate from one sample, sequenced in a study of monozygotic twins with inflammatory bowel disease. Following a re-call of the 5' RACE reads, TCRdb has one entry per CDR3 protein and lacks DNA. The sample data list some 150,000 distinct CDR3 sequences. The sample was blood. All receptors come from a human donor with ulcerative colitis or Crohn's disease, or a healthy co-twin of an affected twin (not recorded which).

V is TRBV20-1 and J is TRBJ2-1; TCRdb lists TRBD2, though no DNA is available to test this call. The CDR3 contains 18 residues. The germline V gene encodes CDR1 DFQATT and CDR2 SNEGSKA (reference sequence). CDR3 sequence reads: CSAKPLRLASGSYNEQFF.

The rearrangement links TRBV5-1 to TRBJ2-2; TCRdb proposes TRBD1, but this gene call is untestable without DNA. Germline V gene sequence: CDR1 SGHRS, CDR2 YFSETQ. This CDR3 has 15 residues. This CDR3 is CASSLTGANTGELFF.

The CDR3 loop reads CAISEFVFSEGNTGELFF. The V gene is TRBV10-3, the J gene TRBJ2-2. The CDR3 has 18 residues. Germline CDR1 ENHRY, CDR2 SYGVKD.

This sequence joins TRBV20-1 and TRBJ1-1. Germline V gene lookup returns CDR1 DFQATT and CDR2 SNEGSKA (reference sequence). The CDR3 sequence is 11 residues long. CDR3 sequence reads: CSADGTREAFF.

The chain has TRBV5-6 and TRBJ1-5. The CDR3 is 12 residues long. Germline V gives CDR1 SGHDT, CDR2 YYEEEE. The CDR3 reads CASSPWGQPQHF. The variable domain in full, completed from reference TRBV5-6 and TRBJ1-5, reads DAGVTQSPTHLIKTRGQQVTLRCSPKSGHDTVSWYQQALGQGPQFIFQYYEEEERQRGNFPDRFSGHQFPNYSSELNVNALLLGDSALYLCASSPWGQPQHFGDGTRLSIL.

CDR3 amino acids: CASSSTGELYEQYF. The chain uses TRBV5-6 and TRBJ2-7; the D call of TRBD1 rests on TCRdb alone, since no DNA is present to check it. Germline CDR1 SGHDT, CDR2 YYEEEE. CDR3 length: 14 amino acids.

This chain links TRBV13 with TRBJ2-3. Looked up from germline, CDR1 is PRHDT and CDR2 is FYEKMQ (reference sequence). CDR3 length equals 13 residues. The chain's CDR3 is CASSSSQTDTQYF.

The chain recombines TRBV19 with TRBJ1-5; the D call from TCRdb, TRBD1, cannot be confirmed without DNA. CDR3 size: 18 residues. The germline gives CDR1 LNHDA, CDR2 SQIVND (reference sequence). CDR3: CASNRLEGANLGNQPQHF.

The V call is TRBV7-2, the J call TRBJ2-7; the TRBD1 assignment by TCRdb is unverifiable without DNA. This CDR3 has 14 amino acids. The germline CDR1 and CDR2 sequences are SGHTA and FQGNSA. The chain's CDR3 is CASSFSGQEYEQYF.

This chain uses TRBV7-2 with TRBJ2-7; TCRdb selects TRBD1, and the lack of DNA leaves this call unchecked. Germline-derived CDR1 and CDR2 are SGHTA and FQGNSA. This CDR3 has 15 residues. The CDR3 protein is CASSLEFGQTYEQYF.

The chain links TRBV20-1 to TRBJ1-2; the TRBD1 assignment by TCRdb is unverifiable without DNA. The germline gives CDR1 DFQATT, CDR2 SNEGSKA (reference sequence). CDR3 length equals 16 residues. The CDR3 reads CRWQYPGKEANYGYTF.

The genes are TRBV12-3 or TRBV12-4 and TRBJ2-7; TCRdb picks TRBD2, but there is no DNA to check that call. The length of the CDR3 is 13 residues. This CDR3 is CASSAIVESEQYF.

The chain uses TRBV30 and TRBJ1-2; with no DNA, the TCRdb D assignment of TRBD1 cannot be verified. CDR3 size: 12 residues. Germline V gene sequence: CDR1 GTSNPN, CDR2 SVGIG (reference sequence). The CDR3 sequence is CAWSRGNYGYTF.

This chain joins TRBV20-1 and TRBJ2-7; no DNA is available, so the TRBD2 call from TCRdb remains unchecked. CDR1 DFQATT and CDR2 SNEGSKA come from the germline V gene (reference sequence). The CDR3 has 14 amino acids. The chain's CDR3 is CSARLRENPYEQYF.

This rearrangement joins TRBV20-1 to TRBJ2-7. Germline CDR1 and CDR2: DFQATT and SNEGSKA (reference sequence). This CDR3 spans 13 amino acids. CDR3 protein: CSAKRQQKYEQYF.

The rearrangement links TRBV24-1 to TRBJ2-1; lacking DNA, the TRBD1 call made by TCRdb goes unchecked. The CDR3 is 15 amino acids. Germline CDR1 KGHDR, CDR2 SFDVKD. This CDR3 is CATSDPGQGGNEQFF.

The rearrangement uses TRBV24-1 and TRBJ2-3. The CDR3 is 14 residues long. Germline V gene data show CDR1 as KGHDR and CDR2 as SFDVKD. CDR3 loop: CATRDGDSTDTQYF.

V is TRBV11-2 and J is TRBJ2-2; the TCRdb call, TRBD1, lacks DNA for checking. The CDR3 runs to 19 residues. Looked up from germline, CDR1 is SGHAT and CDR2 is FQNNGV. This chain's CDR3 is CASSPKGGHRLASSGELFF. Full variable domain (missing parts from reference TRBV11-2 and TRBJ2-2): EAGVAQSPRYKIIEKRQSVAFWCNPISGHATLYWYQQILGQGPKLLIQFQNNGVVDDSQLPKDRFSAERLKGVDSTLKIQPAKLEDSAVYLCASSPKGGHRLASSGELFFGEGSRLTVL.

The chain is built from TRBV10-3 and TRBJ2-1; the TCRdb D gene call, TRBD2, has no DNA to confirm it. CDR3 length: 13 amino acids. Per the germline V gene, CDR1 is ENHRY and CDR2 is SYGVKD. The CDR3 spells CAISEVALAEQFF.

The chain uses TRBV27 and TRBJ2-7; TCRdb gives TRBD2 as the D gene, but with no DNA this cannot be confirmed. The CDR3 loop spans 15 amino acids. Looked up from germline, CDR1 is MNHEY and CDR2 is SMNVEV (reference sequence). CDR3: CASSLWDGRSYEQYF.

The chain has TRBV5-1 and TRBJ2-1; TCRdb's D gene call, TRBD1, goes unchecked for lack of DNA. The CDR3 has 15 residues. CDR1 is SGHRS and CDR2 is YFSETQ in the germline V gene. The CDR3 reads CASSSSGTGLYEQFF.